The text below deals with one TCR beta chain. This entry belongs to a study of blood T cell repertoires in COVID-19. Study-level background: There were acute and convalescent COVID-19 samples, and they came from the United States, Italy and Spain. T cells, B-cell-depleted T cells, or PBMCs supplied cDNA or gDNA.

V was clipped by 0 bases and J by 0 bases; unmatched bases: 4. The CDR3 runs 16 residues. Looked up from germline, CDR1 is SGHRS and CDR2 is YFSETQ. In the original workflow: Estimation of nucleated cell counts was performed using reference gene primer amplification. Measured with immunoSEQ multiplex PCR; TCRdb has only the in-frame clones, and not every one. The V and J calls and clone size were taken over from that table, and D and trimming were inferred from the DNA. This sample has around 170,000 clones; around 75% occur once, and the top ten carry approximately 15%. This clonotype was sampled from a woman at least 80 years old with acute or convalescent COVID-19. Sequenced material: peripheral blood. The chain is built from TRBV5-1 and TRBJ2-7, with 9 bases identical to TRBD2. In DNA form, the CDR3 reads TGCGCCAGCAGCTTGGAGCCAGCGGGAGGCTCCTACGAGCAGTACTTC. This translates into CASSLEPAGGSYEQYF.